One sample yielded the 22 T cell receptor beta chains listed below, sequenced in a study of blood T cell repertoires in COVID-19. Generated by immunoSEQ multiplex PCR, the TCRdb table keeps only in-frame clones and is missing some. The sample records 120,000 to 150,000 clones, over 80% being singletons. Sequenced sample: peripheral blood. All receptors derive from a man aged 50-59 years who had recovered from COVID-19.

This chain links TRBV25-1 with TRBJ2-1, with a possible D match to TRBD1 (6 bases). This CDR3 region has 14 residues. The V end was cut by 3 bases, the J end by 8 bases, with 14 bases between. Germline CDR1 and CDR2: MGHDK and SYGVNS. This CDR3 is CASSDIGQRYEQFF. The CDR3 DNA reads TGTGCCAGCAGTGATATCGGACAGCGATATGAGCAGTTCTTC.

V is TRBV6-5 and J is TRBJ2-7; 8 bases are shared with TRBD1. The CDR3 totals 15 residues. V lost 5 bases to trimming and J lost 0 bases; unmatched junction nucleotides: 6. Germline values: CDR1 MNHEY, CDR2 SVGAGI. The CDR3 loop reads CASSQTGANSYEQYF. Here the CDR3 DNA reads TGTGCCAGCAGTCAGACAGGGGCAAACTCCTACGAGCAGTACTTC.

This clone was counted only a few times. The CDR3 coding sequence is TGCGCCAGCAGCTCGGGACTAGCGGACTTCAATGAGCAGTTCTTC. It yields the protein CASSSGLADFNEQFF. The chain is built from TRBV10-2 and TRBJ2-1, with 11 bases lining up with TRBD2. Germline CDR1 reads WSHSY; CDR2 reads SAAADI. V was pared by 6 bases and J by 6 bases, with 7 bases of the junction left unmatched. The CDR3 consists of 15 residues.

This clone was found once. The V gene is TRBV7-8, the J gene TRBJ1-6, with TRBD1 as a possible D gene (6 bases). Germline V gene lookup returns CDR1 SGHVS and CDR2 FQNEAQ. The CDR3 extends over 14 amino acids. Trimming left V 5 bases short and J 10 bases short, with 15 bases between. CDR3 coding DNA: TGTGCCAGCAGCCCCCCAGGGGAAATGTCACCCCTCCACTTT. As protein: CASSPPGEMSPLHF.

The V and J genes are TRBV15 and TRBJ2-4; 8 bases match TRBD2. V was pared by 3 bases and J by 3 bases, with 10 bases of the junction left unmatched. The V gene's germline CDR1 is LNHNV and CDR2 YYDKDF (reference sequence). The CDR3 is 17 residues long. CDR3 nucleotides: TGTGCCACCAGCAGGAGAGCCGGGGGGGCCGTCAAAAACATTCAGTACTTC. It yields the protein CATSRRAGGAVKNIQYF.

Note on this clone: The identical CDR3 is also encoded by other nucleotide sequences in the sample. The genes are TRBV6-2 or TRBV6-3 and TRBJ2-7, with D perhaps matching TRBD2 (6 bases). The CDR3 runs to 11 residues. V was trimmed by 2 bases and J by 7 bases, leaving 6 bases between them. In germline, CDR1 is MNHEY, CDR2 SVGEGT. CDR3 in amino acids: CASSYAGEQYF. The CDR3 nucleotides read TGTGCCAGCAGTTACGCGGGGGAGCAGTACTTC.

J is TRBJ2-1 and V is TRBV27; 7 bases match TRBD2. The CDR3 sequence is 16 residues long. CDR1 and CDR2 from the germline V gene are MNHEY and SMNVEV (reference sequence). Losses at the gene ends were 7 bases for V and 2 bases for J; bases not matched to a gene: 11. CDR3 sequence: CASTMGGFPAYNEQFF. The CDR3 DNA follows: TGTGCCAGCACCATGGGAGGGTTCCCCGCCTACAATGAGCAGTTCTTC.

V and J are TRBV14 and TRBJ1-5; D unresolved. The ends were cut back, 1 base at V and 4 bases at J, with 8 bases in the middle. The CDR3 spans 14 residues. Germline V lookup: CDR1 SGHDN, CDR2 FVKESK. CDR3 residues: CASSQGLVNQPQHF. In DNA form, the CDR3 reads TGTGCCAGCAGCCAAGGACTGGTTAATCAGCCCCAGCATTTT. The full variable domain, in which reference TRBV14 and TRBJ1-5 provide the parts outside the CDR3, is EAGVTQFPSHSVIEKGQTVTLRCDPISGHDNLYWYRRVMGKEIKFLLHFVKESKQDESGMPNNRFLAERTGGTYSTLKVQPAELEDSGVYFCASSQGLVNQPQHFGDGTRLSIL.

The J gene is TRBJ1-1, the V gene TRBV18; 7 nucleotides agree with TRBD1. The CDR3 is 14 amino acids. The J segment lost 0 bases and the V segment lost 9 bases, leaving 7 bases of the junction unmatched. CDR1 and CDR2 (germline): KGHSH, LQKENI. CDR3 sequence reads: CASHRDSLNTEAFF. The CDR3 DNA reads as TGTGCCAGTCACCGGGACAGCTTGAACACTGAAGCTTTCTTT.

The rearrangement links TRBV6-6 to TRBJ1-5; 9 nucleotides line up with TRBD1. The CDR3 covers 16 residues. Germline V gene sequence: CDR1 MNHNY, CDR2 SVGAGI (reference sequence). After removal of 6 bases from V and 5 bases from J, the junction contained 11 bases not matched to a gene. CDR3 amino acids: CASSHFRTGDDQPQHF. The CDR3 nucleotides are TGTGCCAGCAGCCACTTTAGGACAGGGGACGATCAGCCCCAGCATTTT.

The chain uses TRBV6-5 and TRBJ1-2, with a weak D call TRBD1 (5 bases). The germline V gene has CDR1 MNHEY and CDR2 SVGAGI. V was clipped by 2 bases and J by 6 bases, with 13 bases between them. The CDR3 sequence is 14 residues long. The CDR3: CASSYLGLGNGYTF. CDR3 DNA sequence: TGTGCCAGCAGTTACCTGGGGCTTGGTAATGGCTACACCTTC.

This sequence joins TRBV19 and TRBJ1-6; D may be TRBD1 (6 bases). The CDR3 covers 15 residues. The ends were cut back, 6 bases at V and 4 bases at J, with 13 bases in the middle. Germline values: CDR1 LNHDA, CDR2 SQIVND (reference sequence). CDR3: CASSPRRGYNSPLHF. In nucleotides, the CDR3 is TGTGCCAGTAGCCCCCGCAGGGGTTATAATTCACCCCTCCACTTT.

This rearrangement joins TRBV19 to TRBJ1-2; unclear D gene. Between the trimmed V and J ends, which lost 4 bases and 4 bases, there was a span of 13 bases. The germline V gene encodes CDR1 LNHDA and CDR2 SQIVND (reference sequence). The CDR3 sequence is 14 residues long. The CDR3 here is CASSKDISGYGYTF. In DNA form, the CDR3 reads TGTGCCAGTAGTAAAGACATTTCAGGCTATGGCTACACCTTC.

The chain employs TRBV5-4 and TRBJ2-3, with D possibly matching TRBD2 (5 bases). Trimming pared 1 base from V and 1 base from J, leaving 7 bases between. There are 14 residues in the CDR3. The V gene's germline CDR1 is SGHNT and CDR2 YYREEE (reference sequence). DNA for the CDR3: TGTGCCAGCAGCTTGCCAGCGGGCACAGATACGCAGTATTTT. Its translation is CASSLPAGTDTQYF.

The V call is TRBV6-1, the J call TRBJ2-7; TRBD1 aligns across 11 bases. V gave up 4 bases and J gave up 1 base; unmatched junction bases: 9. Germline V lookup: CDR1 MNHNS, CDR2 SASEGT. This CDR3 is 17 amino acids long. CDR3 bases: TGTGCCAGCAGTGCGACCTCGGGACAGGGGGGATCCTACGAGCAGTACTTC. Amino acids: CASSATSGQGGSYEQYF.

This chain connects TRBV5-6 to TRBJ2-6, with TRBD2 matching 13 bases. Trimming at V came to 3 bases and at J to 2 bases, leaving 2 bases not matched to a gene. There are 17 residues in the CDR3. CDR1 SGHDT and CDR2 YYEEEE come from the germline V gene. For the CDR3, the DNA is TGTGCCAGCAGCTCACTAGCGGGGGGGCCTGGGGCCAACGTCCTGACTTTC. Translated: CASSSLAGGPGANVLTF.

Concerning this clone: In the same sample, other DNA sequences code for this CDR3. The CDR3 sequence: CASSLGQVNTEAFF. For the CDR3, the DNA is TGCGCCAGCAGCTTGGGCCAGGTAAACACTGAAGCTTTCTTT. This chain uses TRBV5-1 with TRBJ1-1; D not certain. Germline V gene data show CDR1 as SGHRS and CDR2 as YFSETQ. This CDR3 is built from 14 residues. V lost 0 bases, J lost 2 bases, and 8 bases lay in between.

The rearrangement uses TRBV7-9 and TRBJ2-7, with D possibly matching TRBD1 (5 bases). CDR3 length: 14 residues. CDR1 is SEHNR and CDR2 is FQNEAQ in the germline V gene (reference sequence). V lost 5 bases to trimming and J lost 0 bases, with 11 bases between them. CDR3 in amino acids: CASSPTEISYEQYF. In DNA, the CDR3 is TGTGCCAGCAGCCCGACAGAAATCTCCTACGAGCAGTACTTC.

This clone was counted only a few times. This sample includes further DNA sequences coding for the same CDR3. The chain employs TRBV19 and TRBJ2-4; TRBD1 is a possible D gene (6 bases). CDR3 length: 14 amino acids. Germline V gene lookup returns CDR1 LNHDA and CDR2 SQIVND (reference sequence). V lost 4 bases and J lost 2, with 9 bases in between. In DNA, the CDR3 is TGTGCCAGTAGTAACCAGGGGACCAAAAACATTCAGTACTTC. Protein sequence: CASSNQGTKNIQYF.

This clone has only one observation. This sequence joins TRBV3-1 (or the pseudogene TRBV3-2) and TRBJ2-3; weak D call: TRBD2 (6 bases). Trimming pared 3 bases from V and 3 bases from J, leaving 19 bases between. The CDR3 spans 17 residues. In germline, CDR1 is LGHDT, CDR2 YNNKEL (reference sequence). The CDR3 here is CASSHLPRGTQTDTQYF. CDR3 DNA sequence: TGTGCCAGCAGCCACCTCCCGCGCGGGACTCAGACAGATACGCAGTATTTT.

CDR3 region: CASSPRLPTSGGADTQYF. CDR3 coding DNA: TGTGCCAGCAGCCCCCGCCTACCGACTAGCGGGGGGGCAGATACGCAGTATTTT. The J gene is TRBJ2-3, the V gene TRBV5-6; 14 bases are shared with TRBD2. CDR1 is SGHDT and CDR2 is YYEEEE in the germline V gene. V lost 4 bases and J lost 4; bases outside the gene matches: 11. The CDR3 spans 18 residues.

J is TRBJ2-5 and V is TRBV27, with TRBD1 matching over 10 bases. The germline V gene encodes CDR1 MNHEY and CDR2 SMNVEV (reference sequence). This CDR3 has 19 amino acids. Trimming at V came to 0 bases and at J to 4 bases, leaving 14 bases not matched to a gene. CDR3 sequence: CASSLSGQGQRVTRETQYF. For the CDR3, the DNA is TGTGCCAGCAGTTTATCGGGACAGGGGCAGAGGGTGACGCGAGAGACCCAGTACTTC.